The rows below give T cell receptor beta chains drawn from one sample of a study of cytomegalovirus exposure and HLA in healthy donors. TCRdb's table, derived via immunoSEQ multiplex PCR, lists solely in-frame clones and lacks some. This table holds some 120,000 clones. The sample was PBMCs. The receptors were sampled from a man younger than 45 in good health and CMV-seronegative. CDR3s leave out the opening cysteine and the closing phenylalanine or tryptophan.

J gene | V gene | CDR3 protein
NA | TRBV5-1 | ASSAQGAAYEQY
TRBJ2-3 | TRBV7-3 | ASSLWTGGDTDTQY
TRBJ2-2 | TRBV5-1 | ASSLVRVNTGELF
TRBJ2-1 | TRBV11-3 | ASSLRREEQF
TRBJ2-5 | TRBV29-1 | SVEEEGAETQY
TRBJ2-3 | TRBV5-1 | ASSPGQGAADTQY
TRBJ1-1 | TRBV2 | ASIDRGITEAF
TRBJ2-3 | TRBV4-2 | ASSQSLGVTRTDTQY
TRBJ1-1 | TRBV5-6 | ASSLALQGTTEAF
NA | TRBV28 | ASRTGVYEQY
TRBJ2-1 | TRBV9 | ASSVGAVVDNEQF
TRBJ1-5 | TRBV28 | ASSFFRQGGKQPQH
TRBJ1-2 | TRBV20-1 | SAFQTQVYT
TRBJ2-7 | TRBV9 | ASSPGDRPYEQY
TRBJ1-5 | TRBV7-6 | ASSPSTGSYQPQH
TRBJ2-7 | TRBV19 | ASGGPPGYEQY
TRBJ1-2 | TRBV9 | ASRIEGTNYGYT
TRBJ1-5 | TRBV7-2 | ASSLDRGDQPQH
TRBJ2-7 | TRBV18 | ASSPIGGQGPTYYEQY
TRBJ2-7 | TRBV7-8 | ASSLGTGVSSYEQY
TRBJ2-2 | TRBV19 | ASSIDDSNTGELF
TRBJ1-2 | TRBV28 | ASSSTGGTNYGYT
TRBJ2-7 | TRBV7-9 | ASSLGQAEQY
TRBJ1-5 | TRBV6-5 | ASSYSKQGANQPQH
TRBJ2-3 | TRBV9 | ASSGTNRDTDTQY
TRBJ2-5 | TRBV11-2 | ASSLGISSGGAGETQY
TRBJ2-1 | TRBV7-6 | ASSMTGTGLDNEQF
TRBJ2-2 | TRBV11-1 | ASSFGIGNTGELF
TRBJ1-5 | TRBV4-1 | ASSQDGGVGNQPQH
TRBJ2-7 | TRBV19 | ASSPRAGIGYEQY
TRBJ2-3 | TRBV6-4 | ASSSSRGATDTQY
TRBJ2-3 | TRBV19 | ASSMGEEGDDTDTQY
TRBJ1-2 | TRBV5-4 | ASSKDRGYYGYT
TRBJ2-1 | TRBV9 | ASSGGERGYNEQF
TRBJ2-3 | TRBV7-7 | ASSPTGADTQY
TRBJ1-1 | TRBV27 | ASSSLFNTEAF
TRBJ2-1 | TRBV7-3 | ASSLKRRLNTYNEQF
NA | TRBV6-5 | ASRTVAYEQY
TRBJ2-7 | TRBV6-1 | ASSPTKDRVREQY
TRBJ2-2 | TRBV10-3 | AISDSGKVSGELF
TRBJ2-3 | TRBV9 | ASSVGSGRTDTQY
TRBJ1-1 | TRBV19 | ASSIHPLGQGARNTEAF
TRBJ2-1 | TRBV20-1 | SAAGENEQF
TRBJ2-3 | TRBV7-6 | ASSPSGVNTDTQY
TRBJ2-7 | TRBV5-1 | ASSPTGQVYEQY
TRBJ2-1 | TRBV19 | ASSAGITYNEQF
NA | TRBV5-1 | ASRGLYGSYEQY
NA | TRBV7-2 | ASSSRGGAEQY
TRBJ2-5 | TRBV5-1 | ASSAGTDYQETQY
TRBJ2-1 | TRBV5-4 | ASSLDSNEQF
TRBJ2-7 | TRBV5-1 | ASSGGLAGLTYEQY
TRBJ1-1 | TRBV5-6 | ATNLRGIAEAF
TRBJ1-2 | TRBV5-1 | ASSLGQDYGYT
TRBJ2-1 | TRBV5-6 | ASIGTEDNEQF
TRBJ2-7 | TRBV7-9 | ASSWRQGPEQY
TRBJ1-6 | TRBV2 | ASIDPYPSSYNSPLH
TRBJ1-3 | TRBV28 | ASSGQPSGNTIY
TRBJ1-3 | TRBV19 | ASSTPRGSGNTIY
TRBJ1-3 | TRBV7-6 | ASSRQGVNTIY
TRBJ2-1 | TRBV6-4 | ASSDSASGEQF